The 23 T cell receptor beta chains in this list originate from one sample, sequenced in a study of T cells in Graves' hyperthyroidism and ophthalmopathy (dated by TCRdb to about 2019). Libraries were prepared through multiplex PCR. Data came from an Illumina HiSeq 2000. Amplification of TCR beta CDR3 regions was carried out from RNA transcripts. The TCR CDR3 was subjected to a first round of RT-PCR using the HTBI primer set and the Qiagen OneStep RT-PCR kit. The public sequencing data were trimmed at Q25 with fastp and processed into clonotypes with MiXCR by TCRdb, which kept only in-frame beta chains. Rows are combined by CDR3 protein, so each entry shows the most common genes and DNA. The sample has some 350,000 distinct CDR3 sequences on record, 15% to 20% of them singletons. Jointly, the top ten make up 3.7% of the sample. The sequencing sample was made of blood. The receptors shown here come from a woman aged 18-29 years with Graves' hyperthyroidism.

This chain uses TRBV6-5 with TRBJ2-5, with 11 nucleotides matching TRBD2. The V gene's germline CDR1 is MNHEY and CDR2 SVGAGI. The CDR3 loop spans 16 amino acids. After removal of 2 bases from V and 3 bases from J, the junction contained 5 bases not matched to a gene. The CDR3, as DNA: TGTGCCAGCAGTTACACGGGACTAGCGGTGGAAGAGACCCAGTACTTC. It encodes CASSYTGLAVEETQYF.

This clonotype was seen repeatedly, ten times or more. The chain couples TRBV7-2 to TRBJ2-5, with no clear D. V was cut by 8 bases and J by 4 bases, with 14 bases left in between. From germline, CDR1 is SGHTA and CDR2 FQGNSA. This CDR3 spans 13 amino acids. Here the CDR3 reads CASGGGKRETQYF. CDR3 DNA sequence: TGTGCCAGCGGCGGTGGGAAACGAGAGACCCAGTACTTC.

The table lists this clonotype with many counts. This chain links TRBV19 with TRBJ2-7, with D perhaps matching TRBD1 (8 bases). CDR3 length equals 15 residues. CDR1 is LNHDA, CDR2 SQIVND, per germline (reference sequence). Trimming removed 8 bases at V and 4 bases at J, with 21 bases between. CDR3 DNA: TGTGCCAGTCGCAACGGGGAGGGACAGGCTTACGAGCAGTACTTC. This codes for CASRNGEGQAYEQYF.

This clonotype was detected many times. The chain joins TRBV7-3 to TRBJ2-7; 7 positions match TRBD2. There are 16 residues in the CDR3. J lost 2 bases, V lost 3 bases, and 10 bases had no gene match. Looked up from germline, CDR1 is SGHTA and CDR2 is FQGTGA. The CDR3 DNA is TGTGCCAGCAGCTTCCTTCCGGCTAGCGGTACCTACGAGCAGTACTTC. Translating it yields CASSFLPASGTYEQYF.

The chain is built from TRBV28 and TRBJ2-7; 9 bases are a match to TRBD2. The CDR3 length is 15 residues. The V gene's germline CDR1 is MDHEN and CDR2 SYDVKM. With 6 bases clipped from V and 3 bases from J, the junction kept 9 bases outside the gene matches. DNA for the CDR3: TGTGCCAGCAGGGATCTAGCGGGACCTAACTACGAGCAGTACTTC. Protein: CASRDLAGPNYEQYF.

This clonotype has a count of ten or more. J is TRBJ2-7 and V is TRBV13; D gene unclear. Deletions cut 4 bases from V and 6 bases from J, with 10 bases between. The CDR3 runs 12 residues. Germline V lookup: CDR1 PRHDT, CDR2 FYEKMQ (reference sequence). CDR3 region: CASSYGRIEQYF. The CDR3 DNA follows: TGTGCCAGCAGCTACGGACGGATCGAGCAGTACTTC.

Ten or more counts support this clonotype. V and J are TRBV15 and TRBJ2-5; D is undetermined. V was trimmed by 6 bases and J by 5 bases, leaving 13 bases between them. Germline lookup yields CDR1 LNHNV and CDR2 YYDKDF (reference sequence). This CDR3 is 13 amino acids long. The CDR3 loop is CATSEHGGETQYF. CDR3 nucleotide sequence: TGTGCCACCAGTGAACACGGTGGGGAGACCCAGTACTTC.

This clonotype was picked up a small number of times. The chain uses TRBV12-3 or TRBV12-4 and TRBJ1-5; D gene uncertain. V was shortened by 6 bases and J by 7 bases, with 19 bases between the two germline ends. CDR3 length equals 15 residues. CDR3 bases: TGTGCCAGCAGCAACGCGGGGATCGTAAACCAGCCCCAGCATTTT. Its translation is CASSNAGIVNQPQHF.

Points on this clonotype: A much larger clone is a single base away; this may be a read error. The CDR3 does not close with the conserved phenylalanine or tryptophan, likely indicating a read error. This chain uses TRBV12-3 or TRBV12-4 with TRBJ2-3; D call uncertain. Between the trimmed V and J ends, which lost 8 bases and 4 bases, there was a span of 4 bases. The CDR3 totals 10 residues. The CDR3 here is CASGSDTQYC. The CDR3 DNA is TGTGCCAGCGGATCAGATACGCAGTATTGT.

This clonotype was recorded many times. J is TRBJ2-7 and V is TRBV15; the match to TRBD1 covers 10 bases. The CDR3 contains 15 residues. V shed 3 bases, J shed 7 bases, and the junction held 9 bases outside the gene matches. CDR1 and CDR2 (germline): LNHNV, YYDKDF (reference sequence). The CDR3 DNA reads as TGTGCCACCAGCAGGCTAGGGACAGGGGCGAGGGAGCAGTACTTC. As protein: CATSRLGTGAREQYF.

This clonotype occurred many times. The chain carries TRBV12-3 or TRBV12-4 and TRBJ2-7; D unclear. The length of the CDR3 is 15 residues. Trimming took off 5 bases at V and 2 bases at J, with 16 bases between the two ends. Here the CDR3 DNA reads TGTGCCAGCAGTCCTCGCCGGGTGAGTGCCTACGAGCAGTACTTC. Translation gives CASSPRRVSAYEQYF.

The genes are TRBV4-1 and TRBJ1-2; D gene ambiguous. Trimming stripped 1 base from V and 0 bases from J, with 15 bases between. The CDR3 contains 17 residues. From germline, CDR1 is MGHRA and CDR2 YSYEKL. Here the CDR3 reads CASSQVGRVHPNYGYTF. The DNA for the CDR3 is TGCGCCAGCAGCCAAGTAGGGAGGGTTCACCCTAACTATGGCTACACCTTC.

This clonotype appeared many times. J is TRBJ2-7 and V is TRBV6-1; a weak D match, TRBD1 (6 bases). The length of the CDR3 is 12 residues. Germline lookup yields CDR1 MNHNS and CDR2 SASEGT. V dropped 3 bases and J dropped 5 bases, with 8 bases sitting between them. The CDR3 here is CASSDRGDEQYF. CDR3 sequence (DNA): TGTGCCAGCAGTGACAGGGGTGACGAGCAGTACTTC.

CDR3 DNA sequence: TGTGCCAGCAGTTCAAATCCGGGGCCCAATCAGCCCCAGCATTTT. Translation gives CASSSNPGPNQPQHF. The J gene is TRBJ1-5, the V gene TRBV12-3 or TRBV12-4, with a possible D match to TRBD1 (5 bases). The V and J ends lost 4 bases and 3 bases respectively, with 13 bases between them. The CDR3 consists of 15 residues.

Points on this clonotype: A read error may explain this, as a much larger clone is one base away. The genes are TRBV19 and TRBJ2-4, with 7 bases aligning to TRBD2. The CDR3 is made up of 17 amino acids. Germline V gene data show CDR1 as LNHDA and CDR2 as SQIVND (reference sequence). This CDR3 reads CATTWTGGPLAKDIQYF. The CDR3 DNA sequence: TGTGCCACAACCTGGACGGGAGGTCCCTTAGCCAAAGACATTCAGTACTTC.

There are many counts of this clonotype. The genes are TRBV6-1 and TRBJ1-1; 7 bases fit TRBD1. This CDR3 is 15 amino acids long. Per the germline V gene, CDR1 is MNHNS and CDR2 is SASEGT. J lost 1 base, V lost 4 bases, and 6 bases had no gene match. The CDR3 reads CASSVEGTENTEAFF. The CDR3 bases are TGTGCCAGCAGTGTTGAGGGGACAGAGAACACTGAAGCTTTCTTT.

This clonotype has ten or more counts. The chain carries TRBV6-5 and TRBJ2-7; 8 nucleotides agree with TRBD1. Germline values: CDR1 MNHEY, CDR2 SVGAGI. The CDR3 totals 15 residues. Trimming removed 2 bases from V and 5 bases from J; junction bases left unmatched: 8. In nucleotides, the CDR3 is TGTGCCAGCAGTTACCTGACAGGGGATAGCGACGAGCAGTACTTC. Its translation is CASSYLTGDSDEQYF.

Many counts were recorded for this clonotype. The V gene is TRBV15, the J gene TRBJ2-6; perhaps D is TRBD1 or TRBD2 (5 bases each). Germline V lookup: CDR1 LNHNV, CDR2 YYDKDF (reference sequence). The CDR3 runs 16 residues. V dropped 0 bases and J dropped 0 bases, with 6 bases sitting between them. As DNA, the CDR3 is TGTGCCACCAGCAGAGATGGGGGCTCTGGGGCCAACGTCCTGACTTTC. Translated: CATSRDGGSGANVLTF.

This clonotype appeared many times. The rearrangement links TRBV6-1 to TRBJ1-1; D unclear. The CDR3 contains 12 residues. The germline CDR1 and CDR2 sequences are MNHNS and SASEGT. V lost 4 bases, J lost 4 bases, and 7 bases lay in between. CDR3 sequence reads: CASSGISTEAFF. Here the CDR3 DNA reads TGTGCCAGCAGTGGGATTTCCACTGAAGCTTTCTTT.

In its sample, this clonotype was seen a few times. In DNA, the CDR3 is TGTGCCAGCTCTACCTACCTGGGACAGGCGAACACCGGGGAGCTGTTTTTT. This sequence encodes CASSTYLGQANTGELFF. J is TRBJ2-2 and V is TRBV18; 8 bases agree with TRBD1. The V and J ends lost 6 bases and 0 bases, in that order; junction bases with no gene match: 9. There are 17 residues in the CDR3. Germline values: CDR1 KGHSH, CDR2 LQKENI.

This clonotype was counted ten times or more. V is TRBV7-2 and J is TRBJ1-1; 9 bases align to TRBD1. The germline V gene encodes CDR1 SGHTA and CDR2 FQGNSA. The CDR3 covers 16 residues. J lost 5 bases, V lost 2 bases, and 9 bases had no gene match. The CDR3 region is CASSLTGTGSGTEAFF. The CDR3 DNA reads TGTGCCAGCAGCTTAACGGGGACAGGGTCTGGGACTGAAGCTTTCTTT.

This clonotype has a handful of counts. This rearrangement joins TRBV9 to TRBJ1-5; the D is unclear. This CDR3 has 15 amino acids. Between the trimmed V and J ends, which lost 3 bases and 4 bases, there was a span of 14 bases. Germline V CDR1 and CDR2: SGDLS, YYNGEE. The CDR3 region is CASSASGVRNQPQHF. CDR3 nucleotide sequence: TGTGCCAGCAGCGCCTCGGGAGTCCGGAATCAGCCCCAGCATTTT.

This clonotype was counted at least ten times. The rearrangement links TRBV6-1 to TRBJ1-5; D is uncertain. The CDR3 has 15 residues. Germline V gene sequence: CDR1 MNHNS, CDR2 SASEGT. Trimming cost V 2 bases and J 0 bases, with 8 bases left between them. The chain's CDR3 is CASSELWYSNQPQHF. For the CDR3, the DNA is TGTGCCAGCAGTGAATTGTGGTATAGCAATCAGCCCCAGCATTTT.